The 5 T cell receptor beta chains reported below all come from one sample, sequenced in a study of PD-1 blockade in classical Hodgkin lymphoma. Clones were sequenced by immunoSEQ multiplex PCR, and TCRdb holds only the in-frame ones, with some missing. The sample contains about 40,000 clones, 75% to 85% of which appear only once. Each and every patient relapsed after autologous stem cell transplantation, and patients got differing brentuximab vedotin exposure. The sample in question was peripheral blood mononuclear cells (PBMCs), obtained at baseline. These receptors all come from a human donor with classical Hodgkin lymphoma.

This clone has more than one count but fewer than ten. The chain links TRBV29-1 to TRBJ1-5; D may be TRBD1 (6 bases). The CDR3 has 13 residues. V shed 4 bases and J shed 0 bases, with 7 bases lying between them. Germline values: CDR1 SQVTM, CDR2 ANQGSEA. The CDR3 DNA reads TGCAGCGTTGGACAGGCTAGCAATCAGCCCCAGCATTTT. Translating gives CSVGQASNQPQHF.

The chain links TRBV11-3 to TRBJ1-2, with D hard to call. Trimming removed 0 bases from V and 1 base from J, with 6 bases in between. The CDR3 spans 14 residues. From germline, CDR1 is SGHNT and CDR2 YENEEA. CDR3 protein: CASSLDGFNYGYTF. The CDR3 DNA reads as TGTGCCAGCAGCTTAGATGGTTTTAACTATGGCTACACCTTC.

V is TRBV27 and J is TRBJ1-4; TRBD1 agrees at 8 bases. The CDR3 has 13 residues. Per germline, CDR1 MNHEY and CDR2 SMNVEV (reference sequence). Trimming at V came to 5 bases and at J to 6 bases, leaving 2 bases not matched to a gene. The CDR3 bases are TGTGCCAGCAGTGTACAGGGGGATGAAAAACTGTTTTTT. Translating it yields CASSVQGDEKLFF. Variable domain in full (rest from reference TRBV27 and TRBJ1-4): EAQVTQNPRYLITVTGKKLTVTCSQNMNHEYMSWYRQDPGLGLRQIYYSMNVEVTDKGDVPEGYKVSRKEKRNFPLILESPSPNQTSLYFCASSVQGDEKLFFGSGTQLSVL.

The table lists this clone with a count of one. This chain links TRBV6-1 with TRBJ1-1; D unresolved. Germline loops: CDR1 MNHNS, CDR2 SASEGT. There are 13 residues in the CDR3. V was shortened by 2 bases and J by 1 base, with 5 bases between the two germline ends. CDR3 nucleotide sequence: TGTGCCAGCAGTGAATTGTGGAACACTGAAGCTTTCTTT. Residues: CASSELWNTEAFF.

V usage is TRBV10-2 and J usage is TRBJ2-5; D gene unclear. Trimming took 3 bases from V and 2 from J, leaving 10 bases between them. Germline assignment: CDR1 WSHSY and CDR2 SAAADI. The CDR3 is 14 residues long. The chain's CDR3 is CASSDQSNQETQYF. Written as DNA, the CDR3 is TGCGCCAGCAGTGATCAATCGAATCAAGAGACCCAGTACTTC.